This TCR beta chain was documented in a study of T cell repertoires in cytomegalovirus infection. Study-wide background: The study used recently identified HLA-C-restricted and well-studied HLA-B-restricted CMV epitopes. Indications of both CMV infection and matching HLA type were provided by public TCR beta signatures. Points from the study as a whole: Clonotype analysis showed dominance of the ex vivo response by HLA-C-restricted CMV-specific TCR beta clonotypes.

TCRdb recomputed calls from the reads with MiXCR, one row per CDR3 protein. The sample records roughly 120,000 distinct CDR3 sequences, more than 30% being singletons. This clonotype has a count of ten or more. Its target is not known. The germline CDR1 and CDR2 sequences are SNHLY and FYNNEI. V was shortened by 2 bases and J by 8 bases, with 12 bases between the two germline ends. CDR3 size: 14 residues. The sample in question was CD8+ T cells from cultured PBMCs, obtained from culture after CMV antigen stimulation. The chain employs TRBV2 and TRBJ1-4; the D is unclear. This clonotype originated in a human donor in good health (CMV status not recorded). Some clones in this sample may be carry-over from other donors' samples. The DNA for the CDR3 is TGTGCCAGCAGTGAAAACAACGGGGAGGAAAAACTGTTTTTT. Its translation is CASSENNGEEKLFF.